Included here is one T cell receptor beta chain sequence, with context. This clone has a handful of counts. Its antigen is unknown. Per-nucleotide qualities are absent, and no much larger clonotype sits a single base away. This entry comes from a study of beta chain features in type 1 diabetes (dated by TCRdb to the late 2010s). Regarding the research as a whole: No differences in mean age, gender distribution, total cell number or subset yield were found between patients and healthy donors. A total of some 100,000,000 sorted cells were examined across all samples, and a strong correlation was observed between cell number per subset and RNA yield. The study compared TCRB repertoires of sorted circulating CD4+ T cell subsets between recently diagnosed type 1 diabetes patients and matched healthy donors. Regulatory and stem cell-like memory subsets were isolated from only 8 patients and 8 healthy donors, whereas naive and central memory subsets came from all 30 or so donors. Overall study outcomes, separate from this receptor: Shorter templates might have been favored by PCR, but patient and control samples were amplified and corrected together, so both groups would have been affected equally by any skew. Fewer insertions and more nucleotide deletions at VDJ recombination sites were observed in patients with type 1 diabetes, implying thymic rearrangement abnormalities. A moderate but significant shortening of TCRB CDR3 length was observed in type 1 diabetes patients in all four CD4+ subsets. Naive, central memory and regulatory TCRB repertoires appeared more similar among patients than among healthy donors. Only small numbers of individuals were included in the HLA sub-analyses, which left unresolved whether HLA type had any influence on TCRB rearrangement. Because cDNA was sequenced instead of genomic DNA, activated cells with high expression could be over-represented, although the groups did not differ in activation or CD3 levels.

The entire amount of isolated RNA was reverse transcribed using the High Capacity cDNA Reverse Transcription Kit, so the sequenced TCRB transcripts were expressed ones. Deep immunoSEQ sequencing was applied to naive, central memory and regulatory T cell samples, giving an average of roughly 3.5 million total reads per sample. After sorted cells were lysed in RLT buffer, RNA was extracted with DNase-treated RNeasy Micro or Mini kits, with the choice depending on cell number. To prevent cross-contamination, every cell subset was processed on its own, while patient and healthy donor samples were processed together. Using the immunoSEQ multiplex PCR, TCRB sequences were amplified from cDNA into 87-bp fragments spanning the CDR3 region. Sequencing of the amplicons was performed on the Illumina HiSeq platform. The published analysis was carried out like this. PCR bias was corrected computationally using synthetic template baselines, and reads within Hamming distance 2 were collapsed, with unmergeable singletons discarded. Reads were aligned against IMGT so that V, D and J genes, CDR3 length and insertions or deletions at six rearrangement sites could be assigned. Clonotype counts were normalized to sorted cell number within each subset before computing true diversity and Gini coefficients with the tcR R package. The overlap coefficient, calculated on TCRB nucleotide sequences, was used to measure repertoire sharing. As a proxy for the pre-selection repertoire, out-of-frame TCRB sequences from naive cells were analyzed. TCRdb's version of the immuneACCESS table is confined to in-frame rearrangements and falls short of the full clone set. An unresolved V gene accounts for under half of the shortfall where checked; the remainder is of unknown origin. D and trimming come from the DNA, and the V and J calls and clone size come from that table. The sample table holds 600,000 to 700,000 clones, of which around 12% were seen once. The ten most abundant clones make up 0.095% to 0.15% of the sample.

Each donor gave one peripheral blood draw, averaging approximately 120 mL, which was collected into heparinised tubes. Naive, central memory, regulatory and stem cell-like memory CD4+ T cells were sorted on a BD FACSAria II using a panel including CD45RO, CCR7, CD25, CD127, CD95 and CD27. Every sorted population had a purity above 98%. PBMCs were isolated immediately by Lymphoprep density gradient centrifugation and stained directly without culture. Samples were stained and sorted in pairs, with one healthy donor and one patient per experiment, so that batch effects were minimized. Including cysteine and phenylalanine, the CDR3 has 12 amino acids. Of the read, only the CDR3 DNA is kept; its 36 bases are in frame from base 1. The germline V gene yields SGHVS for CDR1 and FQNEAQ for CDR2. V sheds 3 bases and J sheds 5 bases, leaving 4 bases between their ends.

The origin of this receptor is a man younger than 45 with type 1 diabetes. The chain is assembled from TRBV7-8 and TRBJ1-4, with the D gene not clear enough to name. What was sequenced was naive CD4+ T cells from blood. Interpreted using the paper, the cell subset or site label stands for: true naive CD4+ T cells. The CDR3 region reads CASSLGNEKLFF. The DNA is TGTGCCAGCAGCTTGGGAAATGAAAAACTGTTTTTT.